Listed below are T cell receptor beta chains from one sample, sequenced in a study of shared clonotypes between healthy human individuals. The table came from immunoSEQ multiplex PCR; TCRdb's copy has only in-frame clones and leaves some out. The data show more than 850,000 clones, 70% to 80% seen once. The specimen sequenced was memory CD4+ T cells from PBMCs. All receptors derive from a man younger than 30 in good health. Some clones in this sample may be carry-over from other donors' samples. Both conserved end residues are part of each CDR3. Each record gives: clone size, J gene, V gene, D gene, CDR3 DNA, CDR3 protein. The D gene is left open where the match is weak. For some rows the clone size is stated as once, few or many, or as a class when expanded; others skip it.

. TRBJ2-1 TRBV6-1 . TGTGCCAGCAACCCCCAGGTGGGCCTCAATGAGCAGTTCTTC CASNPQVGLNEQFF
. TRBJ1-4 TRBV28 TRBD1 TGTGCCAGCAGCTGGGGACAGAGTAATGAAAAACTGTTTTTT CASSWGQSNEKLFF
. TRBJ2-1 TRBV28 TRBD2 TGTGCCAGCAGTGGACTAGGGGCCTTCGGGGAGCAGTTCTTC CASSGLGAFGEQFF
few TRBJ2-7 TRBV5-4 TRBD2 TGTGCCAGCAGCCCTATGACTAGCGGGAGGCCCGACGAGCAGTACTTC CASSPMTSGRPDEQYF
. TRBJ2-7 TRBV7-3 . TGTGCCAGCAGCCCAGCGGCCTCCTACGAGCAGTACTTC CASSPAASYEQYF
. TRBJ1-4 TRBV4-3 . TGCGCCAGCAGCCAGGGGCAGGGTTACGAAAAACTGTTTTTT CASSQGQGYEKLFF
few TRBJ2-1 TRBV20-1 TRBD2 TGCAGTGGAGAGCGGGAGGGGCAGTTCTTC CSGEREGQFF
. TRBJ2-1 TRBV7-8 . TGTGCCAGCAGCTTAGCGGGTGGGCCATACAATGAGCAGTTCTTC CASSLAGGPYNEQFF
. TRBJ2-1 TRBV11-2 . TGTGCCAGCAGCCCGACAGGAGGGGCCTGGGATGGGTTCTTC CASSPTGGAWDGFF
. TRBJ1-5 TRBV19 TRBD1 TGTGCCAGTAGAGAAAGGACAGGGGGGTTTCAGCCCCAGCATTTT CASRERTGGFQPQHF
. TRBJ2-1 TRBV4-1 TRBD2 TGCGCCAGCAGCCAAATTCATCTAGCGGGAGGGGAGCAGTTCTTC CASSQIHLAGGEQFF
. TRBJ2-7 TRBV7-3 . TGTGCCAGCAGCTATGCCCCCGACTACGAGCAGTACTTC CASSYAPDYEQYF